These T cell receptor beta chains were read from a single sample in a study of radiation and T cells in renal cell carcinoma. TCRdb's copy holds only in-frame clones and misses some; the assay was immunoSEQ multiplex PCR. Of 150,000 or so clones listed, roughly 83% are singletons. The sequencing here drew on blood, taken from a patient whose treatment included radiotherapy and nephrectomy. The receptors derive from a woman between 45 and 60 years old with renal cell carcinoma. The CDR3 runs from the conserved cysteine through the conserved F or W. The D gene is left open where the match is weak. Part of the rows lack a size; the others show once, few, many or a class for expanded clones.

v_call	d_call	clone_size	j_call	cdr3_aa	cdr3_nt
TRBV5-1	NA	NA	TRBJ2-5	CASSFLGGAYQETQYF	TGCGCCAGCAGCTTCCTTGGCGGGGCCTACCAAGAGACCCAGTACTTC
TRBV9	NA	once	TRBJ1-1	CASSVGTLNTEAFF	TGTGCCAGCAGCGTAGGGACACTGAACACTGAAGCTTTCTTT
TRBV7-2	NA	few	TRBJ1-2	CASSLQGLDYGYTF	TGTGCCAGCAGCTTACAAGGGTTGGACTATGGCTACACCTTC
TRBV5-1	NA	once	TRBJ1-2	CASSADNRDGYTF	TGCGCCAGCAGCGCGGACAATCGCGATGGCTACACCTTC
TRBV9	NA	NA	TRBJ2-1	CASSVDGSHGGNEQFF	TGTGCCAGCAGCGTAGACGGCTCGCACGGGGGCAATGAGCAGTTCTTC
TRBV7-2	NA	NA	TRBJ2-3	CASSLAGHTDTQYF	TGTGCCAGCAGCTTAGCGGGCCACACAGATACGCAGTATTTT
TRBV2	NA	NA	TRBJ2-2	CASEEGFAGELFF	TGTGCCAGCGAGGAGGGGTTCGCCGGGGAGCTGTTTTTT
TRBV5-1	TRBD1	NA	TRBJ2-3	CASSLDRGVTDTQYF	TGCGCCAGCAGCTTGGACAGGGGTGTCACAGATACGCAGTATTTT
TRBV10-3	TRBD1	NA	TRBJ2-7	CAITGQGNNEQYF	TGTGCCATCACGGGACAGGGAAACAACGAGCAGTACTTC
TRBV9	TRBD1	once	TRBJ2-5	CASSHSIRDRGRTGRETQYF	TGTGCCAGCAGTCATTCCATCCGGGACAGGGGGCGAACTGGACGAGAGACCCAGTACTTC
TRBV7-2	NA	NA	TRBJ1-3	CASSTAASGNTIYF	TGTGCCAGCAGCACGGCAGCGTCTGGAAACACCATATATTTT
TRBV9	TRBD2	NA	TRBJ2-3	CASGLASDTQYF	TGTGCCAGCGGACTAGCGTCAGATACGCAGTATTTT
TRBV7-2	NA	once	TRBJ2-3	CASSSTGTLTDTQYF	TGTGCCAGCAGCTCCACGGGGACTTTGACAGATACGCAGTATTTT
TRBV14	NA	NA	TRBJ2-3	CASSQPPGTQYF	TGTGCCAGCAGCCAGCCTCCCGGTACGCAGTATTTT
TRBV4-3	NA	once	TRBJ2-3	CASSRGRRTTDTQYF	TGCGCCAGCAGCCGGGGGAGGCGGACCACAGATACGCAGTATTTT
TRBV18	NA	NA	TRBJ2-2	CASSRETGELFF	TGTGCCAGCTCACGCGAGACCGGGGAGCTGTTTTTT
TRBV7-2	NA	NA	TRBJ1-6	CASSRDASSYNSPLHF	TGTGCCAGCAGCCGGGACGCCAGCTCCTATAATTCACCCCTCCACTTT
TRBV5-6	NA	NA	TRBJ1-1	CASSSGGTEAFF	TGTGCCAGCAGTTCGGGGGGCACTGAAGCTTTCTTT
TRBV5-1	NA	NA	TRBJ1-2	CASSLVENYGYTF	TGCGCCAGCAGCTTGGTAGAAAACTATGGCTACACCTTC
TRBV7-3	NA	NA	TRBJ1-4	CASSLTGLNEKLFF	TGTGCCAGCAGCTTAACGGGGTTGAATGAAAAACTGTTTTTT
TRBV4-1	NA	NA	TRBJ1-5	CASSQWGLGNQPQHF	TGCGCCAGCAGCCAATGGGGTTTGGGGAATCAGCCCCAGCATTTT
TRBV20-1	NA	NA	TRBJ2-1	CSARQIDEQFF	TGCAGTGCTAGACAGATCGATGAGCAGTTCTTC
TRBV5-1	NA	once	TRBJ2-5	CASSQSDRPQETQYF	TGCGCCAGCAGCCAGTCAGACAGGCCCCAAGAGACCCAGTACTTC
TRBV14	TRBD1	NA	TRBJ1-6	CASSQGTGGRGSPLHF	TGTGCCAGCAGCCAAGGGACAGGGGGTCGGGGTTCACCCCTCCACTTT
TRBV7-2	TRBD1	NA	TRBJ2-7	CASSLARFKTGVGYEQYF	TGTGCCAGCAGCTTAGCGCGGTTTAAAACAGGGGTGGGCTACGAGCAGTACTTC
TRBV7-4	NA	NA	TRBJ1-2	CASSSAFYGYTF	TGTGCCAGCAGTAGTGCCTTCTATGGCTACACCTTC
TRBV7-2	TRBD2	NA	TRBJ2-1	CASSLGGPGLAVNEQFF	TGTGCCAGCAGCTTAGGCGGTCCGGGACTAGCAGTCAATGAGCAGTTCTTC
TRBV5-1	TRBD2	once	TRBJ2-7	CASTLSGTSGSIYEQYF	TGCGCCAGCACCTTATCCGGGACTAGTGGCTCGATCTACGAGCAGTACTTC
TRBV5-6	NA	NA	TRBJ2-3	CASSLGSTDTQYF	TGTGCCAGCAGCTTGGGAAGCACAGATACGCAGTATTTT
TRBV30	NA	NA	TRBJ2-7	CAWGQRTYEQYF	TGTGCCTGGGGACAGCGTACCTACGAGCAGTACTTC
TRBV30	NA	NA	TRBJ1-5	CAWSASYGVGSNQPQHF	TGTGCCTGGAGTGCCTCCTACGGGGTAGGTAGCAATCAGCCCCAGCATTTT
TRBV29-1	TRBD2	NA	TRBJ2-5	CSAVLAVQETQYF	TGCAGCGCCGTACTAGCGGTCCAAGAGACCCAGTACTTC
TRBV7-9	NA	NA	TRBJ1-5	CASSPRGPNQPQHF	TGTGCCAGCAGCCCCAGGGGCCCCAATCAGCCCCAGCATTTT
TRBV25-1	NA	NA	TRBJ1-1	CASRAGTLGAFF	TGTGCCAGCAGGGCCGGGACACTTGGGGCTTTCTTT
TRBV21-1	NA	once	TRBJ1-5	CASSKWGQGDGQPQHF	TGTGCCAGCAGCAAATGGGGGCAGGGCGACGGGCAGCCCCAGCATTTT
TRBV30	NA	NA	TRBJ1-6	CAWSVHQGQKAPLHF	TGTGCCTGGAGTGTTCACCAGGGACAAAAGGCACCCCTCCACTTT
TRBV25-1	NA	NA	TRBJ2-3	CASAEQGTDTQYF	TGTGCCAGCGCTGAACAGGGCACAGATACGCAGTATTTT
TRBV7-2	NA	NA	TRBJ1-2	CASGTSGHYGYTF	TGTGCCAGCGGCACCTCAGGGCACTATGGCTACACCTTC
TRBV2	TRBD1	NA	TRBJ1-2	CASSYRQGRSYGYTF	TGTGCCAGCAGTTATAGACAGGGGAGGTCGTATGGCTACACCTTC
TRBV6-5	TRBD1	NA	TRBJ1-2	CASSYSTQGDGYTF	TGTGCCAGCAGTTACTCGACTCAGGGGGATGGCTACACCTTC
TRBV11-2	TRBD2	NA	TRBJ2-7	CASSLDPSGGAVSYEQYF	TGTGCCAGCAGCTTAGACCCTAGCGGGGGGGCCGTGTCCTACGAGCAGTACTTC
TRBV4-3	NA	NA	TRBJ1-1	CASSQDPGVYTEAFF	TGCGCCAGCAGCCAAGATCCGGGGGTATATACTGAAGCTTTCTTT
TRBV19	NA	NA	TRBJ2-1	CASSPTRGTKTYNEQFF	TGTGCCAGTAGTCCGACGAGGGGGACAAAGACTTACAATGAGCAGTTCTTC
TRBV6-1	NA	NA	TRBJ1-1	CASSETGRGTEAFF	TGTGCCAGCAGTGAAACGGGGAGAGGTACTGAAGCTTTCTTT
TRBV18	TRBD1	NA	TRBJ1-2	CASSTRTGDRSDYGYTF	TGTGCCAGCTCAACCCGGACAGGGGATCGGTCGGACTATGGCTACACCTTC
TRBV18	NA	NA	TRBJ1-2	CASSPTNNNYGYTF	TGTGCCAGCTCACCGACGAACAATAACTATGGCTACACCTTC
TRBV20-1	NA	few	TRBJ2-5	CSATRETQYF	TGCAGTGCTACACGGGAGACCCAGTACTTC
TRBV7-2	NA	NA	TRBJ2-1	CASSLDSVSSYNEQFF	TGTGCCAGCAGCTTAGATTCCGTGAGCTCCTACAATGAGCAGTTCTTC
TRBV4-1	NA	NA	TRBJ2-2	CASSQERGRGGELFF	TGCGCCAGCAGCCAAGAACGGGGCAGGGGCGGGGAGCTGTTTTTT
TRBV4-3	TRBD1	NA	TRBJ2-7	CASSPTGGRYEQYF	TGCGCCAGCAGCCCGACAGGGGGACGATACGAGCAGTACTTC
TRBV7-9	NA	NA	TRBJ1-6	CASSALAGTSNSPLHF	TGTGCCAGCAGCGCCCTGGCCGGGACGTCTAATTCACCCCTCCACTTT
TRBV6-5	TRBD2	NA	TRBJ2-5	CASNGVLAGQETQYF	TGTGCCAGCAATGGAGTACTAGCGGGACAAGAGACCCAGTACTTC
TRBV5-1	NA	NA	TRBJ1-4	CASSLVGGTTNEKLFF	TGCGCCAGCAGCTTGGTCGGAGGGACAACTAATGAAAAACTGTTTTTT
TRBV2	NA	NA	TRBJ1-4	CASNVDRRNEKLFF	TGTGCCAGCAATGTCGACCGTAGGAATGAAAAACTGTTTTTT
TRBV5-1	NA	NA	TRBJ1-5	CASSLAGGSNQPQHF	TGCGCCAGCAGCTTGGCGGGGGGGAGCAATCAGCCCCAGCATTTT
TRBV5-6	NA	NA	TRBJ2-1	CASSFLVTAANEQFF	TGTGCCAGCAGCTTCCTTGTGACAGCCGCCAATGAGCAGTTCTTC
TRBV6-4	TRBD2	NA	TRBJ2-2	CASSVAGDLTGELFF	TGTGCCAGCAGTGTAGCGGGAGACCTCACCGGGGAGCTGTTTTTT
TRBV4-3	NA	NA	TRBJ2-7	CASSQIQGTESGEQYF	TGCGCCAGCAGCCAGATTCAGGGAACTGAATCGGGCGAGCAGTACTTC
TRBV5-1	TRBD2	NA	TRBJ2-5	CASTDGTSGNFWKETQYF	TGCGCCAGCACCGACGGGACTAGCGGGAATTTTTGGAAAGAGACCCAGTACTTC